These 8 T cell receptor beta chains were all obtained from the same sample, sequenced in a study of CD8 T cells in ankylosing spondylitis. Study-wide findings and caveats: A TCR beta motif of several highly homologous variants appeared characteristic of ankylosing spondylitis blood.

No cognate antigen is known for these TCRs. From the 5' RACE reads, TCRdb called clonotypes with MiXCR, one entry per CDR3 protein. The table lists fewer than 750,000 distinct CDR3 sequences, roughly 19% of them singletons, with 15% to 20% in the top ten. The sample was blood, either unsorted or a sorted T cell fraction (not recorded which). The receptor source for this set is a male donor with ankylosing spondylitis.

The sample holds a few counts of this clonotype. CDR3 bases: TGTGCCAGCTCACCAGTCGAGGCCAACGAGCAGTACTTC. Translation gives CASSPVEANEQYF. This rearrangement joins TRBV18 to TRBJ2-7; D is unclear. The length of the CDR3 is 13 residues. V gave up 2 bases and J gave up 5 bases, with 10 bases separating them. Per germline, CDR1 KGHSH and CDR2 LQKENI. Filled out from reference TRBV18 and TRBJ2-7, the complete variable domain reads NAGVMQNPRHLVRRRGQEARLRCSPMKGHSHVYWYRQLPEEGLKFMVYLQKENIIDESGMPKERFSAEFPKEGPSILRIQQVVRGDSAAYFCASSPVEANEQYFGPGTRLTVT.

The chain has TRBV10-3 and TRBJ2-5; 11 bases agree with TRBD2. The V gene's germline CDR1 is ENHRY and CDR2 SYGVKD. Losses at the gene ends were 2 bases for V and 4 bases for J; bases not matched to a gene: 3. This CDR3 is built from 15 residues. CDR3: CAISEPTSGTETQYF. CDR3 nucleotides: TGTGCCATCAGTGAGCCGACTAGCGGGACAGAGACCCAGTACTTC.

The chain is built from TRBV7-9 and TRBJ2-5, with 8 bases identical to TRBD1. Unmatched junction bases numbered 7, after V lost 6 bases and J lost 1 base. CDR1 and CDR2 from the germline V gene are SEHNR and FQNEAQ (reference sequence). The CDR3 length is 15 residues. CDR3 in amino acids: CASRYDRGSQETQYF. The DNA of the CDR3 is TGTGCCAGCAGATATGACAGGGGAAGCCAAGAGACCCAGTACTTC.

This clonotype was counted a few times. The V and J genes are TRBV20-1 and TRBJ1-3, with TRBD1 matching over 8 bases. Germline loops: CDR1 DFQATT, CDR2 SNEGSKA (reference sequence). V gave up 6 bases and J gave up 0 bases; unmatched junction bases: 4. The CDR3 is 14 residues long. CDR3 in DNA: TGCAGTGCGCTGGACAGGGTCTCTGGAAACACCATATATTTT. This codes for CSALDRVSGNTIYF.

The sample holds many counts of this clonotype. The chain combines TRBV10-3 with TRBJ2-3; D not resolved. The V and J ends lost 6 bases and 0 bases respectively, with 7 bases between them. The length of the CDR3 is 13 residues. Germline V lookup: CDR1 ENHRY, CDR2 SYGVKD. This chain's CDR3 is CAIRGPSTDTQYF. The CDR3 region has the DNA TGTGCCATCAGGGGTCCGAGCACAGATACGCAGTATTTT.

The chain employs TRBV27 and TRBJ2-2; TRBD2 matches 9 bases. After removal of 10 bases from V and 1 base from J, the junction contained 7 bases not matched to a gene. Looked up from germline, CDR1 is MNHEY and CDR2 is SMNVEV (reference sequence). This CDR3 is built from 15 residues. In nucleotides, the CDR3 is TGTGCCACCAGGGGACTAGCTAAGAACACCGGGGAGCTGTTTTTT. Translated, it gives CATRGLAKNTGELFF.

This clonotype was seen only a few times. The chain recombines TRBV5-1 with TRBJ1-6; D is unresolved. Germline CDR1 SGHRS, CDR2 YFSETQ. The CDR3 runs 16 residues. V shed 2 bases and J shed 5 bases, with 14 bases lying between them. As DNA, the CDR3 is TGCGCCAGCAGCTTTCAACCACAAGGGAATAATTCACCCCTCCACTTT. Translation gives CASSFQPQGNNSPLHF.

V gene TRBV13 combines with J gene TRBJ2-3; D is ambiguous. Germline V gene data show CDR1 as PRHDT and CDR2 as FYEKMQ (reference sequence). The CDR3 has 18 amino acids. Trimming removed 5 bases at V and 2 bases at J, with 23 bases between. The CDR3 sequence: CASSHPGRASYNTDTQYF. The CDR3 region has the DNA TGTGCCAGCAGCCACCCCGGAAGGGCCTCCTATAACACAGATACGCAGTATTTT.